Following are 30 T cell receptor beta chains from one sample sequenced in a study of control samples from healthy donors and cancer patients. TCRdb's table, derived via immunoSEQ multiplex PCR, lists solely in-frame clones and lacks some. The sample yields a few hundred thousand clones, over 75% seen once. The source material was PBMCs. All receptors come from a man in his forties with head and neck cancer.

The CDR3: CATSRAGTEAFF. In DNA, the CDR3 is TGTGCCACCAGCAGGGCTGGAACTGAAGCTTTCTTT. The chain recombines TRBV27 with TRBJ1-1; D may be TRBD1 (5 bases). CDR1 and CDR2 from the germline V gene are MNHEY and SMNVEV (reference sequence). The V and J ends lost 10 bases and 5 bases respectively, with 14 bases between them. The CDR3 length is 12 residues.

The rearrangement uses TRBV21-1 and TRBJ1-1. TRBV21-1 is labeled a pseudogene. The CDR3 totals 16 residues. This CDR3 is CASSKKGGDRNTEAFF. CDR3 coding DNA: TGTGCCAGCAGCAAAAAGGGGGGGGACAGGAACACTGAAGCTTTCTTT.

This clone appeared once. J is TRBJ1-4 and V is TRBV6-1, with TRBD1 matching over 10 bases. The V and J ends lost 1 base and 7 bases, in that order; junction bases with no gene match: 0. The CDR3 has 14 amino acids. Germline loops: CDR1 MNHNS, CDR2 SASEGT. CDR3 nucleotide sequence: TGTGCCAGCAGTGAAGGACAGGGGGCTGAAAAACTGTTTTTT. Protein: CASSEGQGAEKLFF.

V gene TRBV9 combines with J gene TRBJ2-2, with D hard to call. This CDR3 comprises 15 residues. CDR1 and CDR2 from the germline V gene are SGDLS and YYNGEE. V was cut by 4 bases and J by 2 bases, with 12 bases left in between. The CDR3 nucleotides are TGTGCCAGCAGCCCGGGTTACTCTAACACCGGGGAGCTGTTTTTT. Its translation: CASSPGYSNTGELFF.

The rearrangement joins TRBV6-5 to TRBJ2-7, with D possibly being TRBD2 (6 bases). This CDR3 contains 15 residues. Germline V gene lookup returns CDR1 MNHEY and CDR2 SVGAGI. Trimming removed 2 bases at V and 0 bases at J, with 11 bases between. The chain's CDR3 is CASSYTGRGSYEQYF. As DNA, the CDR3 is TGTGCCAGCAGTTACACCGGGCGGGGCTCCTACGAGCAGTACTTC.

The chain is built from TRBV3-1 (or the pseudogene TRBV3-2) and TRBJ1-3; D is ambiguous. Trimming pared 1 base from V and 0 bases from J, leaving 13 bases between. The CDR3 is made up of 17 amino acids. Germline lookup yields CDR1 LGHDT and CDR2 YNNKEL (reference sequence). CDR3 nucleotides: TGTGCCAGCAGCCAAGGGCAGACAATACTCTCTGGAAACACCATATATTTT. This gives the protein CASSQGQTILSGNTIYF.

The genes are TRBV2 and TRBJ2-3, with TRBD1 matching 9 bases. CDR1 and CDR2 from the germline V gene are SNHLY and FYNNEI. The CDR3 sequence is 14 residues long. Trimming removed 4 bases from V and 6 bases from J; junction bases left unmatched: 5. The CDR3 spells CASSADRGSDTQYF. CDR3 nucleotides: TGTGCCAGCAGTGCCGACAGGGGGTCGGATACGCAGTATTTT.

J is TRBJ2-7 and V is TRBV6-5; TRBD2 might be the D (6 bases). Germline loops: CDR1 MNHEY, CDR2 SVGAGI. The CDR3 is 13 amino acids. V lost 5 bases, J lost 3 bases, and 11 bases lay in between. This CDR3 is CASSSRGYYEQYF. In DNA form, the CDR3 reads TGTGCCAGCAGTAGCCGGGGGTACTACGAGCAGTACTTC.

The rearrangement joins TRBV4-1 to TRBJ2-5, with 10 bases that match TRBD1. The CDR3 totals 15 residues. After removal of 3 bases from V and 3 bases from J, the junction contained 4 bases not matched to a gene. CDR1 and CDR2 from the germline V gene are MGHRA and YSYEKL. CDR3 DNA: TGCGCCAGCAGCCATGCCGGGACAGGGGAAGAGACCCAGTACTTC. Translated, it gives CASSHAGTGEETQYF.

This chain uses TRBV28 with TRBJ2-7, with TRBD2 identical over 8 bases. This CDR3 comprises 15 residues. Germline lookup yields CDR1 MDHEN and CDR2 SYDVKM. J lost 3 bases, V lost 2 bases, and 6 bases had no gene match. This chain's CDR3 is CASSLTGGPGYEQYF. The CDR3, as DNA: TGTGCCAGCAGTTTAACGGGAGGGCCAGGCTACGAGCAGTACTTC.

The chain's CDR3 is CASSFATGGELFF. In nucleotides, the CDR3 is TGTGCCAGCAGCTTTGCGACCGGCGGGGAGCTGTTTTTT. The chain has TRBV7-3 and TRBJ2-2; D not certain. Germline V CDR1 and CDR2: SGHTA, FQGTGA. CDR3 size: 13 residues. V dropped 3 bases and J dropped 7 bases, with 9 bases sitting between them.

There are a few counts of this clone. The chain is built from TRBV4-2 and TRBJ2-2, with D possibly matching TRBD2 (5 bases). This CDR3 has 16 amino acids. V shed 2 bases and J shed 0 bases, with 10 bases lying between them. Germline V lookup: CDR1 LGHNA, CDR2 YNFKEQ. CDR3: CASSQHRDPNTGELFF. DNA for the CDR3: TGTGCCAGCAGCCAACACCGGGATCCGAACACCGGGGAGCTGTTTTTT.

The chain couples TRBV10-1 to TRBJ2-2; D possibly matches TRBD1 or TRBD2 (5 bases each). In germline, CDR1 is WNHNN, CDR2 SYGVQD (reference sequence). There are 16 residues in the CDR3. Between the trimmed V and J ends, which lost 6 bases and 0 bases, there was a span of 14 bases. The CDR3 loop is CASSAEGIPNTGELFF. The CDR3, as DNA: TGCGCCAGCAGCGCCGAGGGGATCCCGAACACCGGGGAGCTGTTTTTT.

The chain combines TRBV14 with TRBJ2-5; D gene ambiguous. CDR3 size: 16 residues. Trimming removed 1 base from V and 5 bases from J, with 17 bases in between. Germline V CDR1 and CDR2: SGHDN, FVKESK. As DNA, the CDR3 is TGTGCCAGCAGCCAAGGAAGGACCTCTCCGCGGGAGACCCAGTACTTC. Its translation: CASSQGRTSPRETQYF. The variable domain in full, completed from reference TRBV14 and TRBJ2-5, reads EAGVTQFPSHSVIEKGQTVTLRCDPISGHDNLYWYRRVMGKEIKFLLHFVKESKQDESGMPNNRFLAERTGGTYSTLKVQPAELEDSGVYFCASSQGRTSPRETQYFGPGTRLLVL.

The chain recombines TRBV3-1 (or the pseudogene TRBV3-2) with TRBJ2-7; tentatively, D is TRBD1 (6 bases). This CDR3 is 15 amino acids long. Trimming took 2 bases from V and 1 from J, leaving 12 bases between them. Per the germline V gene, CDR1 is LGHDT and CDR2 is YNNKEL (reference sequence). Here the CDR3 reads CASSQSQGMSYEQYF. CDR3 nucleotides: TGTGCCAGCAGCCAAAGCCAGGGGATGTCCTACGAGCAGTACTTC.

The J gene is TRBJ1-6, the V gene TRBV19, with 10 bases aligning to TRBD1. The CDR3 has 16 residues. V lost 5 bases and J lost 9; bases outside the gene matches: 10. Germline CDR1 LNHDA, CDR2 SQIVND (reference sequence). CDR3 loop: CASSASGQGLGSPLHF. Written as DNA, the CDR3 is TGTGCCAGTAGTGCCTCGGGACAGGGGCTAGGTTCACCCCTCCACTTT.

The chain couples TRBV15 to TRBJ2-2; 7 positions match TRBD2. This CDR3 contains 14 residues. V lost 6 bases, J lost 5 bases, and 6 bases stayed unmatched. CDR1 is LNHNV and CDR2 is YYDKDF in the germline V gene (reference sequence). In DNA, the CDR3 is TGTGCCACCAGGTCCGCGGGGGATACCGGGGAGCTGTTTTTT. It yields the protein CATRSAGDTGELFF.

This clone was seen more than once but under ten times. The DNA of the CDR3 is TGTGCCAGCAGCATTAGCGGGGGGTACACCGGGGAGCTGTTTTTT. This codes for CASSISGGYTGELFF. This chain joins TRBV11-1 and TRBJ2-2; 10 bases match TRBD2. V dropped 5 bases and J dropped 3; count of bases not matched to a gene: 3. This CDR3 spans 15 amino acids. Germline V gene sequence: CDR1 SGHAT, CDR2 FQDESV (reference sequence).

This clone was recorded once. The genes are TRBV7-9 and TRBJ2-7; D uncertain. CDR1 and CDR2 from the germline V gene are SEHNR and FQNEAQ (reference sequence). This CDR3 has 17 amino acids. V was clipped by 5 bases and J by 2 bases, with 22 bases between them. In DNA, the CDR3 is TGTGCCAGCAGCCCACCGAATCCGGCTTTGAAGACCTACGAGCAGTACTTC. It translates to CASSPPNPALKTYEQYF.

V usage is TRBV5-6 and J usage is TRBJ2-7, with D possibly matching TRBD1 (6 bases). The CDR3 runs 15 residues. CDR1 and CDR2 (germline): SGHDT, YYEEEE. V lost 0 bases and J 3 bases, leaving 13 bases between the germline ends. In nucleotides, the CDR3 is TGTGCCAGCAGCTTGGCAGGGCAGGGGCTCTACGAGCAGTACTTC. Translation gives CASSLAGQGLYEQYF.

The V call is TRBV12-3 or TRBV12-4, the J call TRBJ2-3; D is unresolved. The length of the CDR3 is 12 residues. The V end was cut by 5 bases, the J end by 4 bases, with 7 bases between. The CDR3, as DNA: TGTGCCAGCAGTCATCAGCCAGATACGCAGTATTTT. It translates to CASSHQPDTQYF.

The rearrangement uses TRBV3-1 (or the pseudogene TRBV3-2) and TRBJ1-4; 7 nucleotides align to TRBD1. Germline values: CDR1 LGHDT, CDR2 YNNKEL (reference sequence). The V segment lost 2 bases and the J segment 0 bases; nucleotides outside the gene matches: 3. The CDR3 consists of 16 residues. The CDR3: CASSQYRGATNEKLFF. The CDR3 region has the DNA TGTGCCAGCAGCCAATACAGGGGTGCAACTAATGAAAAACTGTTTTTT.

The rearrangement links TRBV11-3 to TRBJ1-6; TRBD1 is a possible D gene (5 bases). CDR3 length equals 13 residues. Trimming stripped 5 bases from V and 6 bases from J, with 8 bases between. Germline V lookup: CDR1 SGHNT, CDR2 YENEEA. For the CDR3, the DNA is TGTGCCAGCAGCCAGGGACCTAATTCACCCCTCCACTTT. Translation gives CASSQGPNSPLHF.

V is TRBV5-1 and J is TRBJ1-6; D is uncertain. Deletions cut 4 bases from V and 0 bases from J, with 11 bases between. Germline CDR1 SGHRS, CDR2 YFSETQ. The CDR3 is 16 residues long. In nucleotides, the CDR3 is TGCGCCAGCAGCCCCGACCAAAGCTCCTATAATTCACCCCTCCACTTT. Translation: CASSPDQSSYNSPLHF.

V gene TRBV20-1 combines with J gene TRBJ2-7; 8 nucleotides agree with TRBD1. V dropped 3 bases and J dropped 7; count of bases not matched to a gene: 11. CDR1 is DFQATT, CDR2 SNEGSKA, per germline (reference sequence). The CDR3 consists of 14 residues. The CDR3 DNA is TGCAGTGCTAGTTCCGACAGGGGCAGCTTAGAGCAGTACTTC. This translates into CSASSDRGSLEQYF.

This chain uses TRBV5-1 with TRBJ2-1; 14 nucleotides agree with TRBD2. V was clipped by 1 base and J by 8 bases; unmatched bases: 8. The CDR3 totals 17 residues. Germline CDR1 is SGHRS and CDR2 is YFSETQ. CDR3 bases: TGCGCCAGCAGCTTGCCGACTAGCGGGGGGGCCGTAGATGAGCAGTTCTTC. It is translated as CASSLPTSGGAVDEQFF.

The chain uses TRBV2 and TRBJ2-3, with D uncertain. The CDR3 has 12 amino acids. V lost 4 bases to trimming and J lost 4 bases, with 6 bases between them. Germline V gene lookup returns CDR1 SNHLY and CDR2 FYNNEI. The CDR3 bases are TGTGCCAGCAGTGGGGATGCAGATACGCAGTATTTT. Translating it yields CASSGDADTQYF.

The rearrangement uses TRBV9 and TRBJ1-4; unclear D gene. CDR3 length: 14 residues. Germline CDR1 SGDLS, CDR2 YYNGEE. V was cut by 1 base and J by 4 bases, with 8 bases left in between. For the CDR3, the DNA is TGTGCCAGCAGCGTATATGGGAGTAATGAAAAACTGTTTTTT. Translating gives CASSVYGSNEKLFF.

The chain has TRBV12-5 and TRBJ2-3; D may match TRBD1 or TRBD2 (10 bases each). Trimming took 5 bases from V and 6 from J, leaving 36 bases between them. This CDR3 region has 21 residues. From germline, CDR1 is LGHNT and CDR2 FRNRAP. As DNA, the CDR3 is TGTGCTAGTGGTACTCCCCCGGGACAGGGGAATTTAGCGGGAGGATCGGATACGCAGTATTTT. This encodes CASGTPPGQGNLAGGSDTQYF. The variable domain in full, completed from reference TRBV12-5 and TRBJ2-3, reads DARVTQTPRHKVTEMGQEVTMRCQPILGHNTVFWYRQTMMQGLELLAYFRNRAPLDDSGMPKDRFSAEMPDATLATLKIQPSEPRDSAVYFCASGTPPGQGNLAGGSDTQYFGPGTRLTVL.

J is TRBJ2-7 and V is TRBV28; 8 nucleotides match TRBD2. This CDR3 contains 15 residues. V was clipped by 6 bases and J by 2 bases; unmatched bases: 9. Germline V CDR1 and CDR2: MDHEN, SYDVKM. CDR3 bases: TGTGCCAGCAGGAAGTTAGCGGGAAGTGCCTACGAGCAGTACTTC. Translated: CASRKLAGSAYEQYF. Filled out from reference TRBV28 and TRBJ2-7, the complete variable domain reads DVKVTQSSRYLVKRTGEKVFLECVQDMDHENMFWYRQDPGLGLRLIYFSYDVKMKEKGDIPEGYSVSREKKERFSLILESASTNQTSMYLCASRKLAGSAYEQYFGPGTRLTVT.